A selection of T cell receptor beta chains follows, all from one sample in a study of blood T cell repertoires in COVID-19. Method: immunoSEQ multiplex PCR; TCRdb's copy keeps in-frame clones and lacks some. The sample yields about 260,000 clones, around nine tenths seen once. The source material was peripheral blood. The receptor source for this set is a young man with active or convalescent COVID-19. The CDR3 runs from the conserved cysteine through the conserved F or W. D genes are given only for firm matches. Size is omitted from some rows. Given values are once, few, many or a class for expanded clones.

clone size: -; J gene: TRBJ1-3; V gene: TRBV2; D gene: -; CDR3 protein: CASSVADSGNTIYF; CDR3 DNA: TGTGCCAGCAGTGTTGCGGATTCTGGAAACACCATATATTTT
clone size: -; J gene: TRBJ1-1; V gene: TRBV13; D gene: -; CDR3 protein: CASSFPGRHTEAFF; CDR3 DNA: TGTGCCAGCAGCTTTCCAGGGAGGCACACTGAAGCTTTCTTT
clone size: -; J gene: TRBJ1-4; V gene: TRBV4-3; D gene: -; CDR3 protein: CASSQVVPLRGSNEKLFF; CDR3 DNA: TGCGCCAGCAGCCAAGTGGTCCCCTTAAGAGGGAGTAATGAAAAACTGTTTTTT
clone size: -; J gene: TRBJ1-4; V gene: TRBV28; D gene: TRBD1; CDR3 protein: CASSQGTRTGKLFF; CDR3 DNA: TGTGCCAGCAGTCAGGGCACCCGGACAGGAAAACTGTTTTTT
clone size: -; J gene: TRBJ2-7; V gene: TRBV27; D gene: -; CDR3 protein: CASSPRSGTQKDYEQYF; CDR3 DNA: TGTGCCAGCAGTCCAAGATCCGGGACACAGAAGGATTACGAGCAGTACTTC
clone size: -; J gene: TRBJ1-3; V gene: TRBV9; D gene: -; CDR3 protein: CASSPGDIRVGNTIYF; CDR3 DNA: TGTGCCAGCAGCCCAGGGGACATTAGGGTCGGAAACACCATATATTTT
clone size: -; J gene: TRBJ1-1; V gene: TRBV7-9; D gene: TRBD1; CDR3 protein: CASRAGGITEAFF; CDR3 DNA: TGTGCCAGCAGAGCAGGGGGGATCACTGAAGCTTTCTTT
clone size: -; J gene: TRBJ2-1; V gene: TRBV12-5; D gene: -; CDR3 protein: CASGTIPGDNEQFF; CDR3 DNA: TGTGCTAGTGGCACAATCCCCGGGGACAATGAGCAGTTCTTC
clone size: -; J gene: TRBJ1-2; V gene: TRBV1; D gene: -; CDR3 protein: CTSSQEDTDRVYGYTF; CDR3 DNA: TGCACCAGCAGCCAAGAGGATACAGACAGGGTCTATGGCTACACCTTC
clone size: -; J gene: TRBJ2-2; V gene: TRBV7-3; D gene: TRBD2; CDR3 protein: CASSLLGTSGDGELFF; CDR3 DNA: TGTGCCAGCAGCTTGTTGGGGACTAGCGGAGACGGGGAGCTGTTTTTT
clone size: -; J gene: TRBJ1-5; V gene: TRBV7-9; D gene: -; CDR3 protein: CASSLYPPANQPQHF; CDR3 DNA: TGTGCCAGCAGCTTATATCCCCCCGCGAATCAGCCCCAGCATTTT
clone size: -; J gene: TRBJ2-1; V gene: TRBV30; D gene: TRBD2; CDR3 protein: CAWSSIAGAYNEQFF; CDR3 DNA: TGTGCCTGGAGTTCAATAGCGGGGGCCTACAATGAGCAGTTCTTC
clone size: -; J gene: TRBJ2-7; V gene: TRBV9; D gene: TRBD2; CDR3 protein: CASSAGTSGGRYEQYF; CDR3 DNA: TGTGCCAGCAGCGCTGGGACTAGCGGGGGGAGGTACGAGCAGTACTTC
clone size: -; J gene: TRBJ1-2; V gene: TRBV7-2; D gene: -; CDR3 protein: CASSLVGRSDYGYTF; CDR3 DNA: TGTGCCAGCAGCTTAGTTGGCAGATCCGACTATGGCTACACCTTC
clone size: -; J gene: TRBJ2-7; V gene: TRBV27; D gene: -; CDR3 protein: CASSSKESSYEQYF; CDR3 DNA: TGTGCCAGCAGTTCCAAGGAGAGTAGCTACGAGCAGTACTTC
clone size: -; J gene: TRBJ1-5; V gene: TRBV3-1/TRBV3-2; D gene: -; CDR3 protein: CASSQDARADQPQHF; CDR3 DNA: TGTGCCAGCAGCCAAGATGCGAGGGCGGATCAGCCCCAGCATTTT
clone size: -; J gene: TRBJ2-5; V gene: TRBV29-1; D gene: -; CDR3 protein: CSVEQGFLIAEAQYF; CDR3 DNA: TGCAGCGTTGAACAGGGATTTTTAATAGCGGAGGCCCAGTACTTC
clone size: once; J gene: TRBJ2-5; V gene: TRBV10-2; D gene: -; CDR3 protein: CASSLQETQYF; CDR3 DNA: TGCGCCAGCAGTTTACAAGAGACCCAGTACTTC
clone size: -; J gene: TRBJ1-1; V gene: TRBV15; D gene: TRBD1; CDR3 protein: CATSREQGTEAFF; CDR3 DNA: TGTGCCACCAGCAGAGAACAGGGGACTGAAGCTTTCTTT
clone size: -; J gene: TRBJ2-7; V gene: TRBV30; D gene: -; CDR3 protein: CAWTDYYEQYF; CDR3 DNA: TGTGCCTGGACCGACTATTACGAGCAGTACTTC
clone size: -; J gene: TRBJ2-1; V gene: TRBV10-3; D gene: TRBD1; CDR3 protein: CAISGTGVGEQFF; CDR3 DNA: TGTGCCATCAGTGGTACAGGGGTCGGTGAGCAGTTCTTC
clone size: -; J gene: TRBJ1-2; V gene: TRBV24-1; D gene: -; CDR3 protein: CATSDSTRGYGYTF; CDR3 DNA: TGTGCCACCAGTGATTCGACTCGTGGCTATGGCTACACCTTC
clone size: -; J gene: TRBJ2-7; V gene: TRBV4-2; D gene: -; CDR3 protein: CASSQENAGLVSYEQYF; CDR3 DNA: TGTGCCAGCAGCCAAGAGAATGCGGGCCTAGTCTCCTACGAGCAGTACTTC
clone size: -; J gene: TRBJ2-5; V gene: TRBV7-9; D gene: TRBD1; CDR3 protein: CASSPWTGEGETQYF; CDR3 DNA: TGTGCCAGCAGCCCGTGGACAGGGGAAGGAGAGACCCAGTACTTC
clone size: once; J gene: TRBJ1-4; V gene: TRBV29-1; D gene: -; CDR3 protein: CSVDSGNEKLFF; CDR3 DNA: TGCAGCGTTGATTCGGGTAATGAAAAACTGTTTTTT
clone size: -; J gene: TRBJ2-7; V gene: TRBV27; D gene: -; CDR3 protein: CASSLQGSYEQYF; CDR3 DNA: TGTGCCAGCAGCCTCCAGGGATCCTACGAGCAGTACTTC
clone size: -; J gene: TRBJ2-2; V gene: TRBV7-9; D gene: -; CDR3 protein: CASSLSVTEAGYYTGELFF; CDR3 DNA: TGTGCCAGCAGCCTATCCGTGACCGAGGCCGGCTACTACACCGGGGAGCTGTTTTTT
clone size: -; J gene: TRBJ1-5; V gene: TRBV7-8; D gene: TRBD1; CDR3 protein: CASSNRFDRGLDQPQHF; CDR3 DNA: TGTGCCAGCAGCAACCGATTCGACAGGGGGCTGGATCAGCCCCAGCATTTT
clone size: -; J gene: TRBJ2-7; V gene: TRBV19; D gene: TRBD1; CDR3 protein: CASEPGQGYEQYF; CDR3 DNA: TGTGCCAGTGAACCGGGACAGGGCTACGAGCAGTACTTC
clone size: -; J gene: TRBJ2-7; V gene: TRBV19; D gene: -; CDR3 protein: CASAAGDPSYEQYF; CDR3 DNA: TGTGCCAGTGCCGCAGGGGACCCCTCCTACGAGCAGTACTTC
clone size: -; J gene: TRBJ2-4; V gene: TRBV4-2; D gene: -; CDR3 protein: CASSQDFVQSGKNIQYF; CDR3 DNA: TGTGCCAGCAGCCAAGATTTCGTACAGTCAGGCAAAAACATTCAGTACTTC
clone size: -; J gene: TRBJ2-2; V gene: TRBV19; D gene: -; CDR3 protein: CASSIPGLGLGELFF; CDR3 DNA: TGTGCCAGTAGTATACCGGGTCTTGGCCTCGGGGAGCTGTTTTTT
clone size: -; J gene: TRBJ1-5; V gene: TRBV27; D gene: -; CDR3 protein: CASSFSDSINQPQHF; CDR3 DNA: TGTGCCAGCAGTTTCTCGGACAGCATTAATCAGCCCCAGCATTTT
clone size: -; J gene: TRBJ2-7; V gene: TRBV15; D gene: TRBD2; CDR3 protein: CATSRGILAGDEQYF; CDR3 DNA: TGTGCCACCAGCAGAGGAATACTAGCGGGGGACGAGCAGTACTTC
clone size: -; J gene: TRBJ2-2; V gene: TRBV7-9; D gene: TRBD2; CDR3 protein: CASSPSGGVIIGELFF; CDR3 DNA: TGTGCCAGCAGCCCCAGCGGGGGGGTAATTATCGGGGAGCTGTTTTTT
clone size: -; J gene: TRBJ1-1; V gene: TRBV5-6; D gene: -; CDR3 protein: CASSFAGSEAFF; CDR3 DNA: TGTGCCAGCAGCTTTGCAGGTTCCGAAGCTTTCTTT
clone size: -; J gene: TRBJ2-6; V gene: TRBV29-1; D gene: -; CDR3 protein: CSARDWANVLTF; CDR3 DNA: TGCAGCGCCCGAGACTGGGCCAACGTCCTGACTTTC
clone size: -; J gene: TRBJ2-5; V gene: TRBV12-1; D gene: -; CDR3 protein: CASSFTSGYQETQYF; CDR3 DNA: TGTGCCAGCAGCTTTACTAGCGGGTACCAAGAGACCCAGTACTTC
clone size: -; J gene: TRBJ2-1; V gene: TRBV9; D gene: -; CDR3 protein: CASSVDSQVSSYNEQFF; CDR3 DNA: TGTGCCAGCAGCGTAGACTCCCAGGTGAGCTCCTACAATGAGCAGTTCTTC
clone size: -; J gene: TRBJ2-3; V gene: TRBV2; D gene: TRBD1; CDR3 protein: CASRYRDRVTDTQYF; CDR3 DNA: TGTGCCAGCAGGTACCGGGACAGGGTGACAGATACGCAGTATTTT
clone size: -; J gene: TRBJ2-3; V gene: TRBV7-3; D gene: -; CDR3 protein: CASSVGGTYSTDTQYF; CDR3 DNA: TGTGCCAGCAGCGTAGGCGGAACCTATAGCACAGATACGCAGTATTTT
clone size: -; J gene: TRBJ2-3; V gene: TRBV4-3; D gene: TRBD2; CDR3 protein: CASSQGGGRSTDTQYF; CDR3 DNA: TGCGCCAGCAGCCAAGGGGGGGGACGGAGCACAGATACGCAGTATTTT
clone size: -; J gene: TRBJ2-3; V gene: TRBV11-2; D gene: -; CDR3 protein: CASSLLRGSGTDTQYF; CDR3 DNA: TGTGCCAGCAGCTTACTACGAGGTTCGGGTACAGATACGCAGTATTTT
clone size: few; J gene: TRBJ1-1; V gene: TRBV3-1/TRBV3-2; D gene: -; CDR3 protein: CASSYPGNTEAFF; CDR3 DNA: TGTGCCAGCAGCTACCCGGGGAACACTGAAGCTTTCTTT
clone size: -; J gene: TRBJ2-5; V gene: TRBV5-1; D gene: TRBD2; CDR3 protein: CASRLAGGNGETQYF; CDR3 DNA: TGCGCCAGCAGATTAGCGGGGGGGAACGGAGAGACCCAGTACTTC
clone size: -; J gene: TRBJ2-5; V gene: TRBV5-1; D gene: TRBD2; CDR3 protein: CASSTLSGGKQETQYF; CDR3 DNA: TGCGCCAGCAGCACACTTAGCGGGGGGAAACAAGAGACCCAGTACTTC
clone size: -; J gene: TRBJ1-2; V gene: TRBV6-1; D gene: -; CDR3 protein: CASSEATGANYGYTF; CDR3 DNA: TGTGCCAGCAGTGAAGCTACGGGAGCTAACTATGGCTACACCTTC
clone size: -; J gene: TRBJ2-1; V gene: TRBV23-1; D gene: TRBD1; CDR3 protein: CASSQAKPYPDRRPNEQFF; CDR3 DNA: TGCGCCAGCAGTCAAGCAAAGCCCTATCCGGACAGGCGCCCTAATGAGCAGTTCTTC
clone size: -; J gene: TRBJ1-1; V gene: TRBV5-6; D gene: -; CDR3 protein: CASSLGSLAFF; CDR3 DNA: TGTGCCAGCAGCTTGGGGAGCCTGGCTTTCTTT
clone size: -; J gene: TRBJ1-1; V gene: TRBV27; D gene: -; CDR3 protein: CASSLSGGGAFF; CDR3 DNA: TGTGCCAGCAGTTTATCAGGCGGGGGAGCTTTCTTT